This TCR beta chain emerged from a study of regulatory T cells in long-lasting Graves disease. According to the study, TCR beta libraries were built with iRepertoire HTBI primers and CDR3-region Arm-PCR. TCRdb itself ran the multiplex PCR reads through MiXCR, one entry per CDR3 protein. The sample lists some 450,000 distinct CDR3 sequences, about a sixth occurring once. CDR1 GTSNPN and CDR2 SVGIG come from the germline V gene (reference sequence). This CDR3 is 10 amino acids long. With 3 bases removed from V and 5 bases from J, the gap between germline ends came to 3 bases. Time point in this sample: newly diagnosed GD, antithyroid drugs for less than 3 months. There was RNA extracted from PBMCs, and the TCR library was made from it. This clonotype has at least ten counts. These sequences were also reported in another study, on T cells in Graves' hyperthyroidism and ophthalmopathy.

The chain uses TRBV30 and TRBJ2-3; D not certain. This sequence was found in a woman aged 30 to 39 with Graves disease. The input for sequencing was peripheral blood mononuclear cells (PBMCs), taken at new diagnosis, from a patient treated with antithyroid drugs. The CDR3 sequence: CAWREDTQYF. The CDR3 DNA follows: TGTGCCTGGAGAGAAGATACGCAGTATTTT.